One and the same sample provided the 19 T cell receptor beta chains below, sequenced in a study of post-analysis software for immune sequencing data. Findings and caveats of the study: TRBV segments more frequent in patients than in controls numbered several and included TRBV5-6, TRBV5-1 and TRBV20-1.

The antigens for these receptors are not known. Unique molecular identifiers were present in the TCR beta cDNA libraries. TCRdb redid the calling of the PCR reads with MiXCR, one entry per CDR3 protein. Of roughly 800,000 distinct CDR3 sequences detected, around 27% appear once; the ten largest clones hold 0.56%. Sequencing input: blood. The receptors shown here come from a girl between 5 and 17 years old with multiple sclerosis.

The gene calls are TRBV14 and TRBJ2-7, with D perhaps matching TRBD2 (5 bases). Germline V gives CDR1 SGHDN, CDR2 FVKESK. Trimming took 4 bases from V and 3 from J, leaving 10 bases between them. This CDR3 has 13 amino acids. Here the CDR3 reads CASSPAGLYEQYF. The CDR3 DNA is TGTGCCAGCAGCCCCGCGGGCCTCTACGAGCAGTACTTC.

This clonotype has only a few counts. CDR3 region: CASSFPSGGAYNEQFF. The CDR3 nucleotides read TGTGCCAGCAGTTTCCCCAGTGGGGGAGCCTACAATGAGCAGTTCTTC. The chain links TRBV27 to TRBJ2-1; perhaps D is TRBD1 or TRBD2 (5 bases each). Germline CDR1 and CDR2: MNHEY and SMNVEV (reference sequence). This CDR3 region has 16 residues. V lost 3 bases to trimming and J lost 2 bases, with 14 bases between them.

The table lists this clonotype with a few counts. The chain joins TRBV12-3 or TRBV12-4 to TRBJ1-2, with D hard to call. V was pared by 4 bases and J by 2 bases, with 11 bases between. The length of the CDR3 is 14 residues. In nucleotides, the CDR3 is TGTGCCAGCAGTTACGAGACAATCAACTATGGCTACACCTTC. This codes for CASSYETINYGYTF.

As DNA, the CDR3 is TGTGCCAGCAGCAGGGGGACTAGCGGGAGATACAATGAGCAGTTCTTC. This codes for CASSRGTSGRYNEQFF. This chain joins TRBV7-8 and TRBJ2-1; 14 nucleotides match TRBD2. V gave up 5 bases and J gave up 4 bases; unmatched junction bases: 4. Germline CDR1 is SGHVS and CDR2 is FQNEAQ. This CDR3 is built from 16 residues.

Concerning this clonotype itself: At one end the junction does not follow the germline gene, possibly because of a read error. V and J are TRBV20-1 and TRBJ2-4, with 11 positions matching TRBD1. This CDR3 comprises 16 residues. Germline CDR1 and CDR2: DFQATT and SNEGSKA (reference sequence). The CDR3 is CSARDWKGQGVYERYF. The CDR3 DNA is TGCAGCGCTAGAGATTGGAAGGGACAGGGGGTATACGAGCGGTACTTC.

This clonotype has a count of ten or more. The chain carries TRBV10-3 and TRBJ2-5; tentative D call: TRBD2 (5 bases). Trimming pared 3 bases from V and 0 bases from J, leaving 8 bases between. The CDR3 consists of 14 residues. Germline lookup yields CDR1 ENHRY and CDR2 SYGVKD. The CDR3 coding sequence is TGTGCCATCAGTGAAATCGGGGACCAAGAGACCCAGTACTTC. Translation: CAISEIGDQETQYF.

The V and J genes are TRBV10-3 and TRBJ2-5; D uncertain. Trimming cost V 0 bases and J 3 bases, with 14 bases left between them. CDR1 ENHRY and CDR2 SYGVKD come from the germline V gene. The length of the CDR3 is 16 residues. The CDR3 is CAISESASTIKETQYF. In nucleotides, the CDR3 is TGTGCCATCAGTGAGTCGGCTAGTACGATTAAAGAGACCCAGTACTTC.

Worth noting for this clonotype: This could be a read error, since a much larger clone is one nucleotide away. The chain joins TRBV4-3 to TRBJ2-6, with D tentatively TRBD1 (5 bases). V was trimmed by 0 bases and J by 2 bases, leaving 14 bases between them. CDR3 size: 18 residues. In germline, CDR1 is LGHNA, CDR2 YSLEER. CDR3 loop: CASSQDRLGVPGANVLTF. CDR3 nucleotide sequence: TGCGCCAGCAGCCAAGATCGATTAGGGGTTCCTGGGGCCAACGTCCTGACTTTC.

There are a few counts of this clonotype. The chain joins TRBV5-5 to TRBJ2-7, with a weak D call TRBD1 (7 bases). The germline V gene has CDR1 SGHKS and CDR2 YYEKEE (reference sequence). The CDR3 loop spans 15 amino acids. V lost 2 bases and J lost 0, with 12 bases in between. CDR3 amino acids: CASSLRGTVSYEQYF. CDR3 coding DNA: TGTGCCAGCAGCTTACGCGGGACAGTCTCCTACGAGCAGTACTTC.

This clonotype was observed once. This chain links TRBV28 with TRBJ1-2; D is possibly TRBD1 (5 bases). V lost 11 bases, J lost 2 bases, and 15 bases lay in between. Germline assignment: CDR1 MDHEN and CDR2 SYDVKM. This CDR3 is 13 amino acids long. CDR3 region: CAGGGQENYGYTF. DNA of the CDR3: TGTGCCGGGGGGGGTCAGGAGAACTATGGCTACACCTTC.

J is TRBJ2-1 and V is TRBV7-8, with 7 bases fitting TRBD2. Germline CDR1 reads SGHVS; CDR2 reads FQNEAQ. This CDR3 is 17 amino acids long. The V and J ends lost 2 bases and 10 bases, in that order; junction bases with no gene match: 17. This CDR3 reads CASSLSRGGLGRPEQFF. CDR3 coding DNA: TGTGCCAGCAGCTTAAGTAGGGGTGGACTAGGGAGGCCGGAGCAGTTCTTC.

The chain recombines TRBV4-1 with TRBJ1-1; TRBD1 matches 9 bases. Trimming removed 4 bases from V and 4 bases from J; junction bases left unmatched: 4. The CDR3 totals 14 residues. The germline CDR1 and CDR2 sequences are MGHRA and YSYEKL. The chain's CDR3 is CASSRDRGGTEAFF. The CDR3 DNA reads TGCGCCAGCAGCCGAGACAGGGGGGGCACTGAAGCTTTCTTT.

J is TRBJ2-7 and V is TRBV29-1, with 14 bases matching TRBD2. V was pared by 0 bases and J by 4 bases, with 5 bases of the junction left unmatched. This CDR3 comprises 16 residues. Per germline, CDR1 SQVTM and CDR2 ANQGSEA. The CDR3 loop is CSVEDPGTSGSYEQYF. For the CDR3, the DNA is TGCAGCGTTGAAGATCCCGGGACTAGCGGGAGTTACGAGCAGTACTTC.

This clonotype was counted only a few times. V gene TRBV5-1 combines with J gene TRBJ2-1; 11 nucleotides align to TRBD2. V trimming: 1 base; J trimming: 9 bases; junction bases outside the gene matches: 9. CDR3 size: 16 residues. Germline V gene lookup returns CDR1 SGHRS and CDR2 YFSETQ. CDR3 bases: TGCGCCAGCAGCTTGATCTTAGCGGGGGGGCCCCCTGAGCAGTTCTTC. It specifies CASSLILAGGPPEQFF.

This clonotype appeared a few times. The V and J genes are TRBV28 and TRBJ2-7; D unclear. V lost 2 bases and J lost 3, with 11 bases in between. The germline V gene has CDR1 MDHEN and CDR2 SYDVKM. The CDR3 totals 14 residues. The CDR3 DNA sequence: TGTGCCAGCAGTTTACCCGGGCCCCACTACGAGCAGTACTTC. This sequence encodes CASSLPGPHYEQYF.

In this sample, this clonotype turned up a few times. The chain couples TRBV6-1 to TRBJ2-3; either TRBD1 or TRBD2 may supply D (5 bases each). The CDR3 has 19 residues. CDR1 is MNHNS and CDR2 is SASEGT in the germline V gene. V shed 2 bases and J shed 2 bases, with 23 bases lying between them. As DNA, the CDR3 is TGTGCCAGCAGTGAATTTCTCTGGGGTCGTTTAGGGACCACAGATACGCAGTATTTT. The encoded protein is CASSEFLWGRLGTTDTQYF.

This clonotype was recorded at least ten times. The CDR3 spells CSVEVGSSYEQYF. The CDR3 region has the DNA TGCAGCGTTGAAGTTGGGTCCTCCTACGAGCAGTACTTC. This chain connects TRBV29-1 to TRBJ2-7, with unresolved D. Trimming left V 1 base short and J 0 bases short, with 7 bases between. Germline V lookup: CDR1 SQVTM, CDR2 ANQGSEA. The length of the CDR3 is 13 residues.

This clonotype came up a few times. The gene calls are TRBV7-2 and TRBJ2-7; 10 positions match TRBD1. The CDR3 is 17 residues long. The J segment lost 4 bases and the V segment lost 0 bases, leaving 9 bases of the junction unmatched. Germline lookup yields CDR1 SGHTA and CDR2 FQGNSA. CDR3: CASSLAGQGFPSYEQYF. The CDR3 nucleotides are TGTGCCAGCAGCTTAGCGGGACAGGGGTTCCCTTCTTACGAGCAGTACTTC.

The chain has TRBV7-9 and TRBJ1-4; no clear D gene. V dropped 4 bases and J dropped 5 bases, with 14 bases sitting between them. The length of the CDR3 is 15 residues. Germline CDR1 SEHNR, CDR2 FQNEAQ (reference sequence). The chain's CDR3 is CASSSPRVLNEKLFF. CDR3 bases: TGTGCCAGCAGCTCGCCGAGGGTCCTGAATGAAAAACTGTTTTTT. The full variable domain, rest sourced from reference TRBV7-9 and TRBJ1-4, is DTGVSQNPRHKITKRGQNVTFRCDPISEHNRLYWYRQTLGQGPEFLTYFQNEAQLEKSRLLSDRFSAERPKGSFSTLEIQRTEQGDSAMYLCASSSPRVLNEKLFFGSGTQLSVL.